This paragraph reports one T cell receptor beta chain. What it binds is unknown. The sample belongs to a study of shared clonotypes between healthy human individuals. Researchers partitioned CD4+ cells into CD45RA+ naive and CD45RA-negative memory subsets. The CDR3 runs 14 residues. The V gene lost 3 bases and the J gene lost 5 bases, with 11 bases spanning the gap. Germline loops: CDR1 MDHEN, CDR2 SYDVKM. Each subset's genomic DNA was split evenly across several immunoSEQ plates. Profiling relied on immunoSEQ multiplex PCR, and the TCRdb table lists in-frame clones only, not all of them. The sample holds 2 million to 2.5 million clones, roughly 92% seen once. Study conclusions and caveats: Clonotypes shared by all four sorted-subset donors had higher generation probabilities than non-shared clonotypes.

This TCR was recovered from a man younger than 35 in good health. Some clones in this sample may be carry-over from other donors' samples. The chain recombines TRBV28 with TRBJ1-3, with D maybe TRBD1 (6 bases). Sequenced material: naive CD4+ T cells from PBMCs. The subset denotes: CD45RA+ positively selected. The CDR3 DNA sequence: TGTGCCAGCAGTTTCTTGGGGGCCAGAAACACCATATATTTT. Translated, it gives CASSFLGARNTIYF.